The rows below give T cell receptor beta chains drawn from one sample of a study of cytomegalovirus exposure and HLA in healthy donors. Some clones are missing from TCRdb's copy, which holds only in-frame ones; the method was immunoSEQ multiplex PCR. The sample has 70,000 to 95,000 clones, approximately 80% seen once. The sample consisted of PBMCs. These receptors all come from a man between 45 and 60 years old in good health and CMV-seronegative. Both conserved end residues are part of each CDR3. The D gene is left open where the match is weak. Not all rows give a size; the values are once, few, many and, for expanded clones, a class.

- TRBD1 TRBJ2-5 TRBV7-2 TGTGCCAGCACTCGGACAGGGGGCGCGAAGACCCAGTACTTC CASTRTGGAKTQYF
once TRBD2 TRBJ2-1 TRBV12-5 TGTGCTAGTGGTACAGGGACTAGCGGGGGGGCATATAATGAGCAGTTCTTC CASGTGTSGGAYNEQFF
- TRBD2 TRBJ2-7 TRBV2 TGTGCCAGCACCCAACCCTCTAGCGGGGGATTCTACGAGCAGTACTTC CASTQPSSGGFYEQYF
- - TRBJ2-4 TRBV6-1 TGTGCCAGCAGCCCGGGACACGGAGACAAAAACATTCAGTACTTC CASSPGHGDKNIQYF
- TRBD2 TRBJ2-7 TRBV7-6 TGTGCCAGCAGCTTAGCGAGCGGGGCTCGCGAGCAGTACTTC CASSLASGAREQYF
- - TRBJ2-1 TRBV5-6 TGTGCCAGCAGCTTTCTCAATGAGCAGTTCTTC CASSFLNEQFF
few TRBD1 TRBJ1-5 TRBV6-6 TGTGCCAGCACCAGCGGACAGGGAAGCAATCAGCCCCAGCATTTT CASTSGQGSNQPQHF
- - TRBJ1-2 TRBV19 TGTGCCAGTAGTATTTCATTCACAGGTGGGGACTATGGCTACACCTTC CASSISFTGGDYGYTF
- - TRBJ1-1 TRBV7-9 TGTTCCAGCAGCCGACAGTACACTGAAGCTTTCTTT CSSSRQYTEAFF
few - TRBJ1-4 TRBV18 TGTGCCAGCTCACTAAGGGGTAGTGAGAATGAAAAACTGTTTTTT CASSLRGSENEKLFF
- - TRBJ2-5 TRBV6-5 TGTGCCAGCAGTTACGGGCTGGGGGCGATTGAAGAGACCCAGTACTTC CASSYGLGAIEETQYF
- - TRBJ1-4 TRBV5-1 TGCGCCAGCAGCTTGCTACCGGGGGATGAAAAACTGTTTTTT CASSLLPGDEKLFF
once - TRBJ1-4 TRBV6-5 TGTGCCAGCAGTTACGGGCAGTACTCAACTAATGAAAAACTGTTTTTT CASSYGQYSTNEKLFF
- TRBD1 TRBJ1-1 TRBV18 TGTGCCAGCTCACCGGTGGACAGGGGGGCCCTAACGAACACTGAAGCTTTCTTT CASSPVDRGALTNTEAFF
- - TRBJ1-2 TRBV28 TGTGCCAGCAGTACAGGGTTGGGCTACACCTTC CASSTGLGYTF
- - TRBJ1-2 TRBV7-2 TGTGCCAGCAGCATCCCCGACAGTCATGGCTACACCTTC CASSIPDSHGYTF
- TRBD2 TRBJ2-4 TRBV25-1 TGTGCCAGCAGTGCCTTGGGGGGGGCCAAAAACATTCAGTACTTC CASSALGGAKNIQYF
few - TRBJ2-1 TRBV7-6 TGTGCCAGCAGCCCGATATACTATGAGCAGTTCTTC CASSPIYYEQFF
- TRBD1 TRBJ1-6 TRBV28 TGTGCCAGCTTCAGGACAGGGAACTCACCCCTCCACTTT CASFRTGNSPLHF
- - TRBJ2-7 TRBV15 TGTGCCACCAGCAGAGACAGGGGCTCCTACGAGCAGTACTTC CATSRDRGSYEQYF
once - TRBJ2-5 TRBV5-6 TGTGCCAGCAGCTTGGCGGGCAGGGGCGGAAAGACCCAGTACTTC CASSLAGRGGKTQYF
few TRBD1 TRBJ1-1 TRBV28 TGTGCCAGCCTATCCCCCCAACAGGGGGACACTGAAGCTTTCTTT CASLSPQQGDTEAFF
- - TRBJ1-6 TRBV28 TGTGCCAGCAGTTTAGCAGGGGTAAATTCACCCCTCCACTTT CASSLAGVNSPLHF
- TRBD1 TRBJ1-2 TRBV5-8 TGTGCCAGCAGCCCCAGGACAGGGGGCTTCTATGGCTACACCTTC CASSPRTGGFYGYTF